This T cell receptor (beta chain) was sequenced for a study of shared clonotypes between healthy human individuals. This clone is a singleton in its sample. The CDR3 totals 16 residues. V was pared by 4 bases and J by 5 bases, with 18 bases between. Germline loops: CDR1 LNHNV, CDR2 YYDKDF (reference sequence). Sequencing was performed with immunoSEQ multiplex PCR; in TCRdb, only in-frame clones are kept and a portion is missing. The table has over a million clones, more than 95% seen once. The source material was naive CD4+ T cells sorted from blood. Subset indicated: CD45RA+ positively selected. This chain joins TRBV15 and TRBJ1-5; D might be TRBD1 (5 bases). This receptor was identified in a man aged 30-40 years in good health. The CDR3 nucleotides are TGTGCCACCAGCAAGCCCATCGCAGGGTCCCATCAGCCCCAGCATTTT. Translating it yields CATSKPIAGSHQPQHF.